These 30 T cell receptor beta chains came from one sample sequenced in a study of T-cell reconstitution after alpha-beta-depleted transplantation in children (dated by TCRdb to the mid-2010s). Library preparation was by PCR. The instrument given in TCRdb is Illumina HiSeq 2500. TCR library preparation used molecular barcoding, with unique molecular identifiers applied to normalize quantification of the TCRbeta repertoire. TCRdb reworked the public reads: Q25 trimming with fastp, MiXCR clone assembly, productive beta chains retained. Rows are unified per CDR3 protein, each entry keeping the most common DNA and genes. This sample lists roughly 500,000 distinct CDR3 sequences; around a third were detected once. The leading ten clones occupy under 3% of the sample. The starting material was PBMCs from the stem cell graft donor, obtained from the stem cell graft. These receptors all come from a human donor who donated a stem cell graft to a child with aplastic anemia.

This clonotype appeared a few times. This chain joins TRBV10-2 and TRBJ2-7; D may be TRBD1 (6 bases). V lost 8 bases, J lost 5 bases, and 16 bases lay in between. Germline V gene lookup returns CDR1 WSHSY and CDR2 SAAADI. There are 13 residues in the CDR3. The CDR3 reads CASGGPPDHEQYV. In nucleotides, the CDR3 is TGCGCCAGCGGGGGCCCTCCCGACCACGAGCAGTACGTC.

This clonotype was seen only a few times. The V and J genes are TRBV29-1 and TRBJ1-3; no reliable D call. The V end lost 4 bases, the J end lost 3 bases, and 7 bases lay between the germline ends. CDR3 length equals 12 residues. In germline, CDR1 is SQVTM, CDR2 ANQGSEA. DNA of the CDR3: TGCAGCGTTGGGTACAGTGGAAACACCATATATTTT. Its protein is CSVGYSGNTIYF.

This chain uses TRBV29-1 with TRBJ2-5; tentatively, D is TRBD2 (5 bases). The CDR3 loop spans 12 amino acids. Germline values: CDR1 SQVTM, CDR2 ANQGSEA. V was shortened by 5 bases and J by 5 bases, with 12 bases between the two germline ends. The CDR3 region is CSVYRTEETQYF. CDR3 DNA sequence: TGCAGCGTTTATCGGACTGAGGAGACCCAGTACTTC.

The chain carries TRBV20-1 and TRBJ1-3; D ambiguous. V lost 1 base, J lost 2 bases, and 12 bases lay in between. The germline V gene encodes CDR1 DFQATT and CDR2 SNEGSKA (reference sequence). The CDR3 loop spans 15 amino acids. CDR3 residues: CSARGVGEAGNTIYF. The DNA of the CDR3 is TGCAGTGCTAGAGGTGTAGGAGAGGCTGGAAACACCATATATTTT.

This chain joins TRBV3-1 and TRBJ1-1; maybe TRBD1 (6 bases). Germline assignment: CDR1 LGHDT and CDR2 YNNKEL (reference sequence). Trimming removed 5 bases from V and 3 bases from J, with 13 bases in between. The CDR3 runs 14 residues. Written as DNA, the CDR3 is TGTGCCAGCAGCGGGGCAGGGGAGTACACTGAAGCTTTCTTT. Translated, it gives CASSGAGEYTEAFF.

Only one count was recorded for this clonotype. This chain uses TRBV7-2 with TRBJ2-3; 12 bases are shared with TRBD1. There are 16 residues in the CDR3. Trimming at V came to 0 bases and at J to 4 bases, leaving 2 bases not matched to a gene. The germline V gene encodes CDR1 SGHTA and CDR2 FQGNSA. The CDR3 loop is CASSLAGQGAPDTQYF. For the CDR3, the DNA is TGTGCCAGCAGCTTAGCGGGACAGGGGGCTCCAGATACGCAGTATTTT.

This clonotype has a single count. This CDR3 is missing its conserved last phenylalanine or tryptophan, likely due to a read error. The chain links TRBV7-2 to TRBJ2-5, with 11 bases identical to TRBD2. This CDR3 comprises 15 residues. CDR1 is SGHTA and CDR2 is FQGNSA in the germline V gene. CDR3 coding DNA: TGCGCCAGCAGCTTAGCGGGAGGGTTCCAAGAGACCCAGTACTTG. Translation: CASSLAGGFQETQYL.

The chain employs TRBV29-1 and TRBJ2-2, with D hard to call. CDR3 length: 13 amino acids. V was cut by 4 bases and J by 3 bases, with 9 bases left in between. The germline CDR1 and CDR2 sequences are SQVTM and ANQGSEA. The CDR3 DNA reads TGCAGCGTTGGACAATCGGACACCGGGGAGCTGTTTTTT. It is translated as CSVGQSDTGELFF.

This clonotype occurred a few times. The CDR3 nucleotides are TGCGCCAGCAGCCTCAGACAGGGCGGTGATGAAAAACTGTTTTTT. Residues: CASSLRQGGDEKLFF. V is TRBV5-1 and J is TRBJ1-4; TRBD1 matches at 7 bases. This CDR3 spans 15 amino acids. Germline V lookup: CDR1 SGHRS, CDR2 YFSETQ. V lost 4 bases, J lost 6 bases, and 9 bases stayed unmatched.

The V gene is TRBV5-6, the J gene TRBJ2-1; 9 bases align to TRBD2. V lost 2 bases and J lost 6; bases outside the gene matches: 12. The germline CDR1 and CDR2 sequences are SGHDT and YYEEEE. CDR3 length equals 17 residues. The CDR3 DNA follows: TGTGCCAGCAGCTTTGTTAGGGTCGGCGGGAGGGTCAATGAGCAGTTCTTC. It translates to CASSFVRVGGRVNEQFF.

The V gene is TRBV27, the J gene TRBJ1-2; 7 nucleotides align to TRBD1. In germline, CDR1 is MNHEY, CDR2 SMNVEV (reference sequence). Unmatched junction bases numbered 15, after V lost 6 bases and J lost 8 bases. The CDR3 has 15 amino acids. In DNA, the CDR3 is TGTGCCAGCAGAGAATGGGACAGTCTCGCTGGGGGCTACACCTTC. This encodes CASREWDSLAGGYTF.

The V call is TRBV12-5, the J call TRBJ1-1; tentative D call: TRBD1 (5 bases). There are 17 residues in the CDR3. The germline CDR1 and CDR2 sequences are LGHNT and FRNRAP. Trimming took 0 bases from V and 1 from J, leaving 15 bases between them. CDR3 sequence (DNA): TGTGCTAGTGGTTTGGTTCCAACCGGACACTGGAACACTGAAGCTTTCTTT. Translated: CASGLVPTGHWNTEAFF.

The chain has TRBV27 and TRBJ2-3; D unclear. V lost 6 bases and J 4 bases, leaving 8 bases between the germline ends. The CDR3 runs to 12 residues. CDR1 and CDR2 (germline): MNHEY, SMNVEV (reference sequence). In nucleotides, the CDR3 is TGTGCCAGCAGACCTCGGGCAGATACGCAGTATTTT. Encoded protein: CASRPRADTQYF.

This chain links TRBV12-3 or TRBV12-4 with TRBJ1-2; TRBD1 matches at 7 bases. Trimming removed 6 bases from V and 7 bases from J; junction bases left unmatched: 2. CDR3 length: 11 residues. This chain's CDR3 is CASRYRGGYTF. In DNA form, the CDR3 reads TGTGCCAGCAGGTACAGGGGTGGCTACACCTTC.

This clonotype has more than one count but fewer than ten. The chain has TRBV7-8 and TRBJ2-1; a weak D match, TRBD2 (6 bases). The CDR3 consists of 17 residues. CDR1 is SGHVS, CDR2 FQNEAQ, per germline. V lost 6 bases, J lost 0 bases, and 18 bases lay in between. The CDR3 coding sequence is TGTGCCAGCAGGAAGGGAGCGGGCAGCCGCTCCTACAATGAGCAGTTCTTC. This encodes CASRKGAGSRSYNEQFF.

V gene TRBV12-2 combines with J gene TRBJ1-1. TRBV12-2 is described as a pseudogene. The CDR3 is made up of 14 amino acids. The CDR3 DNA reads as TGTGCAAGTCGCTTCGGGACGGCGGTTTCTGAAGCTTTCTTT. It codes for CASRFGTAVSEAFF.

The CDR3 DNA is TGTGCCAGCAGCCTAGGGACAGGGGGAGACTATGGCTACACCTTC. Protein sequence: CASSLGTGGDYGYTF. The rearrangement links TRBV7-6 to TRBJ1-2; 11 bases are shared with TRBD1. J was trimmed by 3 bases and V by 5 bases; bases with no gene match: 5. CDR3 length equals 15 residues. Germline V gives CDR1 SGHVS, CDR2 FNYEAQ. The whole variable domain, remainder taken from reference TRBV7-6 and TRBJ1-2, is GAGVSQSPRYKVTKRGQDVALRCDPISGHVSLYWYRQALGQGPEFLTYFNYEAQQDKSGLPNDRFSAERPEGSISTLTIQRTEQRDSAMYRCASSLGTGGDYGYTFGSGTRLTVV.

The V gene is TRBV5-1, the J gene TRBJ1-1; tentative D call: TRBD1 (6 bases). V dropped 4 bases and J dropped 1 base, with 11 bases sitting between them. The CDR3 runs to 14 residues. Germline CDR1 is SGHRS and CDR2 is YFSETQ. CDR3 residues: CASSKGHSNTEAFF. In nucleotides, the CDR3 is TGCGCCAGCAGCAAGGGACATTCGAACACTGAAGCTTTCTTT.

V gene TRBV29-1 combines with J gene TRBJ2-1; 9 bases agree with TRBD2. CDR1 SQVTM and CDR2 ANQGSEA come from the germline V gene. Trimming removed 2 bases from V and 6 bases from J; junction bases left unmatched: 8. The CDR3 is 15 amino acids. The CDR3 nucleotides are TGCAGCGTTGAACTAGCGGGATTATTACCCAATGAGCAGTTCTTC. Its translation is CSVELAGLLPNEQFF.

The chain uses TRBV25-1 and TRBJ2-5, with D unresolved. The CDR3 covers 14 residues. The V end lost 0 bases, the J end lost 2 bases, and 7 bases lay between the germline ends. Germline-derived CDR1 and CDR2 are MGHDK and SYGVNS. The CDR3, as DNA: TGTGCCAGCAGTGAATATAAGCGACAAGAGACCCAGTACTTC. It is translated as CASSEYKRQETQYF.

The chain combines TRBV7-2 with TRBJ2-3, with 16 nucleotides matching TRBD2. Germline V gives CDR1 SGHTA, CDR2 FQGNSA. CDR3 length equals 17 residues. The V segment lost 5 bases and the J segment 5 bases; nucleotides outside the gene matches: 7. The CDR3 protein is CASSPRGLAGGQDTQYF. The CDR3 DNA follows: TGTGCCAGCAGCCCACGGGGACTAGCGGGAGGGCAAGATACGCAGTATTTT.

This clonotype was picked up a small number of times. CDR3 in amino acids: CASSEGVGRVAEAFF. The CDR3 DNA is TGTGCCAGCAGCGAGGGGGTTGGGAGGGTCGCTGAAGCTTTCTTT. The chain recombines TRBV9 with TRBJ1-1, with D perhaps TRBD1 (6 bases). Germline loops: CDR1 SGDLS, CDR2 YYNGEE. The CDR3 totals 15 residues. V shed 3 bases and J shed 6 bases, with 18 bases lying between them.

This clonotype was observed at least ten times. The CDR3 region has the DNA TGTGCCAGCAGCCCAGGACATACGCAGTATTTT. Amino acids: CASSPGHTQYF. The chain uses TRBV7-9 and TRBJ2-3; no firm D call. V lost 5 bases, J lost 7 bases, and 7 bases lay in between. Germline V lookup: CDR1 SEHNR, CDR2 FQNEAQ (reference sequence). The CDR3 length is 11 residues. Using reference TRBV7-9 and TRBJ2-3 for the parts outside the CDR3, the full variable domain is DTGVSQNPRHKITKRGQNVTFRCDPISEHNRLYWYRQTLGQGPEFLTYFQNEAQLEKSRLLSDRFSAERPKGSFSTLEIQRTEQGDSAMYLCASSPGHTQYFGPGTRLTVL.

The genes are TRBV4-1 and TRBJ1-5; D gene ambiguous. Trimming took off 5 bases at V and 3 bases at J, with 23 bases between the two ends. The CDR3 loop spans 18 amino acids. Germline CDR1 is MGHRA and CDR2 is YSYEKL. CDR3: CASSFDPTSRDNNQPQHF. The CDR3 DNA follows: TGCGCCAGCAGCTTCGACCCTACCAGCCGGGATAACAATCAGCCCCAGCATTTT.

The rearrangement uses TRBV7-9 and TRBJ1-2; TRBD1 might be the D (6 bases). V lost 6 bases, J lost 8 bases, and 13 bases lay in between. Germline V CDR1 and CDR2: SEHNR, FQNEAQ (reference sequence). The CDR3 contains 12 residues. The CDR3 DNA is TGTGCCAGCAGGCCGGGACAAAAAGGCTACACCTTC. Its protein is CASRPGQKGYTF.

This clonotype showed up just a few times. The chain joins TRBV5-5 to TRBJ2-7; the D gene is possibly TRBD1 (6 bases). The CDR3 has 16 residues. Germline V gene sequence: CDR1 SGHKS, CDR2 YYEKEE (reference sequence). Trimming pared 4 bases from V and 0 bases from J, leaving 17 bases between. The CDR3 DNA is TGTGCCAGCAGCCCGTACCGGGACACTAGCTCCTACGAGCAGTACGTC. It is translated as CASSPYRDTSSYEQYV.

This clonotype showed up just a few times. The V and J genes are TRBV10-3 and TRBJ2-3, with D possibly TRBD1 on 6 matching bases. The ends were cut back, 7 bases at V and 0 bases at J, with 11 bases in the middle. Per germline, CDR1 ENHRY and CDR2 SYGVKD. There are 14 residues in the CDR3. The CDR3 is CAITTGRSTDTQYF. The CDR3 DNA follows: TGTGCCATCACGACAGGCCGAAGCACAGATACGCAGTATTTT.

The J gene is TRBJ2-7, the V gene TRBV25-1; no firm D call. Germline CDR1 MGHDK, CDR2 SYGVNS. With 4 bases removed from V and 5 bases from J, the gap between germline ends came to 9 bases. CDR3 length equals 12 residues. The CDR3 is CASSGAGHEQYF. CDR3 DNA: TGTGCCAGCAGTGGAGCCGGGCACGAGCAGTACTTC.

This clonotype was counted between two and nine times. CDR3 protein: CASSQDLDSASYNEQFF. DNA for the CDR3: TGTGCCAGCAGCCAAGATCTCGATAGCGCCTCCTACAATGAGCAGTTCTTC. V and J are TRBV4-2 and TRBJ2-1; D might be TRBD2 (5 bases). This CDR3 comprises 17 residues. In germline, CDR1 is LGHNA, CDR2 YNFKEQ. Between the trimmed V and J ends, which lost 0 bases and 0 bases, there was a span of 12 bases.

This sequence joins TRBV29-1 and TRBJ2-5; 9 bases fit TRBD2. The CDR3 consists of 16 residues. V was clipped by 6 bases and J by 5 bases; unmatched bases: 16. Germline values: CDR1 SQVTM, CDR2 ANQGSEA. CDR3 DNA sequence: TGCAGCGTCCCAGGGGAACGCGGGAGGGTCGGGGAGACCCAGTACTTC. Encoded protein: CSVPGERGRVGETQYF.